The 30 T cell receptor beta chains reported below all come from one sample, sequenced in a study of control samples from healthy donors and cancer patients. TCRdb keeps only in-frame clones here, not all; method: immunoSEQ multiplex PCR. The data show 85,000 to 95,000 clones, roughly 86% seen once. The sequencing sample was made of blood. Every receptor here comes from a woman aged 55-69 years in good health.

The chain joins TRBV19 to TRBJ1-5, with D possibly matching TRBD1 (5 bases). This CDR3 spans 14 amino acids. CDR1 is LNHDA and CDR2 is SQIVND in the germline V gene (reference sequence). V was pared by 6 bases and J by 1 base, with 10 bases between. The CDR3 sequence: CASSPDRSNQPQHF. CDR3 bases: TGTGCCAGTAGCCCCGACAGAAGCAATCAGCCCCAGCATTTT.

The rearrangement links TRBV11-2 to TRBJ2-3; D is uncertain. CDR3 length: 11 amino acids. CDR1 and CDR2 (germline): SGHAT, FQNNGV. Trimming took off 3 bases at V and 11 bases at J, with 9 bases between the two ends. CDR3 sequence (DNA): TGTGCCAGCAGCTTTCTCCGAGGGCAGTATTTT. It translates to CASSFLRGQYF.

The chain joins TRBV19 to TRBJ1-4; tentative D call: TRBD1 (5 bases). The germline gives CDR1 LNHDA, CDR2 SQIVND (reference sequence). The CDR3 is made up of 14 amino acids. Trimming stripped 3 bases from V and 5 bases from J, with 10 bases between. The CDR3 DNA follows: TGTGCCAGTAGTATGGGAGGGGTGAATGAAAAACTGTTTTTT. The encoded protein is CASSMGGVNEKLFF.

The chain employs TRBV4-3 and TRBJ2-3; the D gene is possibly TRBD1 (6 bases). Per the germline V gene, CDR1 is LGHNA and CDR2 is YSLEER. There are 14 residues in the CDR3. With 0 bases removed from V and 3 bases from J, the gap between germline ends came to 7 bases. The CDR3 loop is CASSQEGGTDTQYF. In nucleotides, the CDR3 is TGCGCCAGCAGCCAAGAAGGGGGAACAGATACGCAGTATTTT.

V and J are TRBV4-1 and TRBJ1-1; D uncertain. CDR1 and CDR2 from the germline V gene are MGHRA and YSYEKL. The CDR3 consists of 21 residues. Trimming removed 2 bases at V and 0 bases at J, with 28 bases between. CDR3 amino acids: CASSQLSVSGVTTIMNTEAFF. The DNA for the CDR3 is TGCGCCAGCAGCCAATTGTCGGTGTCGGGTGTAACTACCATAATGAACACTGAAGCTTTCTTT.

The gene calls are TRBV5-5 and TRBJ2-7; TRBD2 might be the D (7 bases). This CDR3 is built from 18 residues. V lost 2 bases and J 0 bases, leaving 21 bases between the germline ends. The germline V gene has CDR1 SGHKS and CDR2 YYEKEE (reference sequence). CDR3 sequence: CASSFNPWGGASSYEQYF. The CDR3 nucleotides read TGTGCCAGCAGCTTCAACCCCTGGGGGGGCGCAAGCTCCTACGAGCAGTACTTC.

The chain recombines TRBV28 with TRBJ1-6; 8 bases match TRBD1. Unmatched junction bases numbered 3, after V lost 4 bases and J lost 7 bases. Germline CDR1 is MDHEN and CDR2 is SYDVKM. The CDR3 consists of 14 residues. The CDR3 sequence: CASSSTGVNSPLHF. The DNA for the CDR3 is TGTGCCAGCAGTTCGACAGGGGTAAATTCACCCCTCCACTTT.

This clone has just one count. The chain combines TRBV6-5 with TRBJ2-7; 12 positions match TRBD1. The CDR3 has 13 amino acids. Germline V gene data show CDR1 as MNHEY and CDR2 as SVGAGI. V lost 10 bases to trimming and J lost 6 bases; unmatched junction nucleotides: 7. CDR3 residues: CATTRDRGREQYF. CDR3 nucleotide sequence: TGTGCCACCACACGGGACAGGGGGCGCGAGCAGTACTTC.

This clone appeared a single time. The chain combines TRBV5-4 with TRBJ2-3; D is possibly TRBD1 or TRBD2 (6 bases each). This CDR3 contains 17 residues. The V and J ends lost 0 bases and 0 bases respectively, with 14 bases between them. CDR1 SGHNT and CDR2 YYREEE come from the germline V gene (reference sequence). Written as DNA, the CDR3 is TGTGCCAGCAGCTTGGGGGGGCGGGGTTCAAGCACAGATACGCAGTATTTT. Translation gives CASSLGGRGSSTDTQYF.

This clone has more than one count but fewer than ten. The V and J genes are TRBV7-9 and TRBJ1-1, with 7 bases lining up with TRBD1. Germline CDR1 SEHNR, CDR2 FQNEAQ (reference sequence). The CDR3 runs to 15 residues. V dropped 7 bases and J dropped 1; count of bases not matched to a gene: 9. CDR3 loop: CASISPGQRNTEAFF. The CDR3 DNA sequence: TGTGCCAGCATCTCCCCGGGACAGAGGAACACTGAAGCTTTCTTT.

The chain has TRBV7-2 and TRBJ2-5; the D is unclear. The CDR3 consists of 14 residues. V was trimmed by 1 base and J by 1 base, leaving 7 bases between them. Looked up from germline, CDR1 is SGHTA and CDR2 is FQGNSA. The CDR3 loop reads CASSLVGIQETQYF. The CDR3 DNA follows: TGTGCCAGCAGCTTAGTAGGGATCCAAGAGACCCAGTACTTC.

The V gene is TRBV18, the J gene TRBJ2-1; 7 bases agree with TRBD1. Trimming took 4 bases from V and 0 from J; bases not matched to a gene: 6. The CDR3 consists of 16 residues. Germline lookup yields CDR1 KGHSH and CDR2 LQKENI. The CDR3 nucleotides are TGTGCCAGCTCACATCGGACAGGAGGCTCCTACAATGAGCAGTTCTTC. Its translation: CASSHRTGGSYNEQFF.

V is TRBV7-2 and J is TRBJ2-5; D is unclear. V lost 3 bases, J lost 1 base, and 6 bases lay in between. The germline V gene has CDR1 SGHTA and CDR2 FQGNSA. The CDR3 has 13 residues. The CDR3 spells CASSLRRQETQYF. Written as DNA, the CDR3 is TGTGCCAGCAGCTTGCGGCGCCAAGAGACCCAGTACTTC.

The chain recombines TRBV5-1 with TRBJ1-6, with a possible D match to TRBD1 (5 bases). The CDR3 is 15 residues long. Germline V gives CDR1 SGHRS, CDR2 YFSETQ. Trimming removed 0 bases from V and 7 bases from J, with 11 bases in between. CDR3 sequence (DNA): TGCGCCAGCAGCTTGGAGGTACAGGTGAATTCACCCCTCCACTTT. Translating gives CASSLEVQVNSPLHF. The whole variable domain, remainder taken from reference TRBV5-1 and TRBJ1-6, is KAGVTQTPRYLIKTRGQQVTLSCSPISGHRSVSWYQQTPGQGLQFLFEYFSETQRNKGNFPGRFSGRQFSNSRSEMNVSTLELGDSALYLCASSLEVQVNSPLHFGNGTRLTVT.

The V call is TRBV7-9, the J call TRBJ1-1; D not certain. Germline V gene sequence: CDR1 SEHNR, CDR2 FQNEAQ (reference sequence). The V end was cut by 3 bases, the J end by 2 bases, with 4 bases between. This CDR3 is built from 12 residues. The CDR3 region has the DNA TGTGCCAGCAGCTTGATAAACACTGAAGCTTTCTTT. Translation: CASSLINTEAFF. The full variable domain, with the rest looked up from reference TRBV7-9 and TRBJ1-1, is DTGVSQNPRHKITKRGQNVTFRCDPISEHNRLYWYRQTLGQGPEFLTYFQNEAQLEKSRLLSDRFSAERPKGSFSTLEIQRTEQGDSAMYLCASSLINTEAFFGQGTRLTVV.

This sequence joins TRBV18 and TRBJ2-7, with 12 bases fitting TRBD1. Germline assignment: CDR1 KGHSH and CDR2 LQKENI. CDR3 size: 15 residues. V gave up 6 bases and J gave up 6 bases; unmatched junction bases: 9. The CDR3 DNA reads as TGTGCCAGCTCCGAGGGACAGGGGGCCATAAGCGAGCAGTACTTC. Translating gives CASSEGQGAISEQYF.

The chain couples TRBV3-1 (or the pseudogene TRBV3-2) to TRBJ2-2, with D unclear. There are 13 residues in the CDR3. V lost 1 base and J 8 bases, leaving 8 bases between the germline ends. CDR1 and CDR2 (germline): LGHDT, YNNKEL (reference sequence). DNA of the CDR3: TGTGCCAGCAGCCAAGGTCTTAGAGGGGAGCTGTTTTTT. This codes for CASSQGLRGELFF.

The chain joins TRBV5-4 to TRBJ2-7, with D uncertain. The CDR3 has 11 residues. The V and J ends lost 9 bases and 3 bases respectively, with 10 bases between them. Germline lookup yields CDR1 SGHNT and CDR2 YYREEE (reference sequence). The CDR3 region is CATQVGYEQYF. The CDR3 bases are TGTGCCACTCAAGTCGGCTACGAGCAGTACTTC.

The genes are TRBV10-2 and TRBJ2-3; D not resolved. V lost 8 bases, J lost 0 bases, and 12 bases lay in between. CDR1 is WSHSY and CDR2 is SAAADI in the germline V gene. The CDR3 length is 14 residues. CDR3 region: CASRTEKSTDTQYF. CDR3 in DNA: TGCGCCAGCCGGACGGAGAAGAGCACAGATACGCAGTATTTT.

Notes on this clone: Other DNA sequences within the sample encode an identical CDR3. J is TRBJ1-1 and V is TRBV6-4, with D hard to call. The CDR3 covers 13 residues. Trimming pared 4 bases from V and 5 bases from J, leaving 11 bases between. Per germline, CDR1 MRHNA and CDR2 SNTAGT. The CDR3 coding sequence is TGTGCCAGCAGTGCTCAGGCGAATACTGAAGCTTTCTTT. Its protein is CASSAQANTEAFF.

The V call is TRBV16, the J call TRBJ1-5; D remains ambiguous. This CDR3 is 16 amino acids long. CDR1 KGHSY and CDR2 FQNENV come from the germline V gene. V was cut by 3 bases and J by 1 base, with 13 bases left in between. CDR3 sequence: CASSHAIRVSNQPQHF. In DNA, the CDR3 is TGTGCCAGCAGCCACGCCATTCGGGTCAGCAATCAGCCCCAGCATTTT.

The chain links TRBV11-2 to TRBJ2-1, with D hard to call. Per the germline V gene, CDR1 is SGHAT and CDR2 is FQNNGV. The CDR3 spans 14 residues. V was clipped by 1 base and J by 3 bases, with 7 bases between them. The CDR3 loop is CASSLASYYNEQFF. In DNA, the CDR3 is TGTGCCAGCAGCTTAGCTTCATACTACAATGAGCAGTTCTTC.

This chain connects TRBV9 to TRBJ1-4; no firm D call. The CDR3 contains 14 residues. V was pared by 4 bases and J by 14 bases, with 21 bases between. The V gene's germline CDR1 is SGDLS and CDR2 YYNGEE. CDR3: CASSTGPETTILFF. The CDR3 nucleotides read TGTGCCAGCAGCACCGGCCCGGAAACGACAATCCTGTTTTTT.

The gene calls are TRBV3-1 (or the pseudogene TRBV3-2) and TRBJ1-1; 7 positions match TRBD1. V lost 3 bases, J lost 1 base, and 8 bases stayed unmatched. Germline V gene lookup returns CDR1 LGHDT and CDR2 YNNKEL (reference sequence). The CDR3 totals 16 residues. The CDR3 DNA reads TGTGCCAGCAGCCACAGGGCAGGGGGGAGGAACACTGAAGCTTTCTTT. This codes for CASSHRAGGRNTEAFF.

V is TRBV2 and J is TRBJ2-5, with D unresolved. The CDR3 spans 9 residues. Looked up from germline, CDR1 is SNHLY and CDR2 is FYNNEI. The ends were cut back, 9 bases at V and 5 bases at J, with 4 bases in the middle. Written as DNA, the CDR3 is TGTGCCAGGGGGGAGACCCAGTACTTC. Amino acids: CARGETQYF. Complete variable domain (other parts from reference TRBV2 and TRBJ2-5): EPEVTQTPSHQVTQMGQEVILRCVPISNHLYFYWYRQILGQKVEFLVSFYNNEISEKSEIFDDQFSVERPDGSNFTLKIRSTKLEDSAMYFCARGETQYFGPGTRLLVL.

This clone was detected ten times or more. The CDR3, as DNA: TGTGCCAGCAGCTTAGCCAACAGGGCCCTAGGCACCGGGGAGCTGTTTTTT. Protein product: CASSLANRALGTGELFF. This chain uses TRBV7-2 with TRBJ2-2; D may be TRBD1 (6 bases). Germline V gene data show CDR1 as SGHTA and CDR2 as FQGNSA. The CDR3 runs 17 residues. V was pared by 0 bases and J by 4 bases, with 15 bases between. The variable domain in full, with the rest retrieved from reference TRBV7-2 and TRBJ2-2, is GAGVSQSPSNKVTEKGKDVELRCDPISGHTALYWYRQSLGQGLEFLIYFQGNSAPDKSGLPSDRFSAERTGGSVSTLTIQRTQQEDSAVYLCASSLANRALGTGELFFGEGSRLTVL.

This clone was counted only a few times. This rearrangement joins TRBV2 to TRBJ2-1; a possible D gene is TRBD2 (8 bases). Deletions cut 2 bases from V and 6 bases from J, with 20 bases between. Germline assignment: CDR1 SNHLY and CDR2 FYNNEI. There are 17 residues in the CDR3. As DNA, the CDR3 is TGTGCCAGCAGTGAAAAGGGGGCGGGAGGCCGGGGCAATGAGCAGTTCTTC. Translated: CASSEKGAGGRGNEQFF. The whole variable domain, remainder taken from reference TRBV2 and TRBJ2-1, is EPEVTQTPSHQVTQMGQEVILRCVPISNHLYFYWYRQILGQKVEFLVSFYNNEISEKSEIFDDQFSVERPDGSNFTLKIRSTKLEDSAMYFCASSEKGAGGRGNEQFFGPGTRLTVL.

The chain carries TRBV14 and TRBJ1-2, with TRBD1 matching 7 bases. Germline CDR1 is SGHDN and CDR2 is FVKESK. Trimming removed 6 bases from V and 4 bases from J; junction bases left unmatched: 8. CDR3 length: 14 residues. The DNA of the CDR3 is TGTGCCAGCAGTCGGACAGGAGAGGTCTATGGCTACACCTTC. It translates to CASSRTGEVYGYTF.

This chain connects TRBV29-1 to TRBJ1-1, with D possibly matching TRBD1 (5 bases). The CDR3 spans 13 residues. The germline V and J ends were trimmed by 7 bases and 3 bases, with 15 bases remaining between them. Germline CDR1 SQVTM, CDR2 ANQGSEA. The CDR3 coding sequence is TGCAGCGGAGCGGGGCTGGGGGACACTGAAGCTTTCTTT. This gives the protein CSGAGLGDTEAFF.

This clone was found a few times. The V gene is TRBV7-2, the J gene TRBJ1-2, with 7 bases aligning to TRBD1. The CDR3 covers 15 residues. Germline CDR1 reads SGHTA; CDR2 reads FQGNSA. Losses at the gene ends were 4 bases for V and 6 bases for J; bases not matched to a gene: 11. CDR3 sequence: CASSSGGQGRNGYTF. In DNA, the CDR3 is TGTGCCAGCAGCTCAGGGGGTCAGGGGAGGAATGGCTACACCTTC. Full variable domain (outside the CDR3, taken from reference TRBV7-2 and TRBJ1-2): GAGVSQSPSNKVTEKGKDVELRCDPISGHTALYWYRQSLGQGLEFLIYFQGNSAPDKSGLPSDRFSAERTGGSVSTLTIQRTQQEDSAVYLCASSSGGQGRNGYTFGSGTRLTVV.